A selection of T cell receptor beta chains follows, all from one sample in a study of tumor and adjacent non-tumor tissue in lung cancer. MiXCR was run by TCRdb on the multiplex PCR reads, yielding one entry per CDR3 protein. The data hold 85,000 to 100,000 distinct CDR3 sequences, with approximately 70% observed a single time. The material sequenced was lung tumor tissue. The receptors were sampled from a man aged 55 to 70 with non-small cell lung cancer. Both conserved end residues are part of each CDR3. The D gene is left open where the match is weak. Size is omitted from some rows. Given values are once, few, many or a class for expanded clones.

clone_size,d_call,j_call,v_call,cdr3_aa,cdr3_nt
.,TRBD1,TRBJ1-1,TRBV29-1,CSVGLTGDITEAFF,TGCAGCGTTGGGTTGACAGGGGATATCACTGAAGCTTTCTTT
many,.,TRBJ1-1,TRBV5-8,CASCCRSGLPNTEAFF,TGTGCCAGCTGCTGCCGATCGGGACTGCCGAACACTGAAGCTTTCTTT
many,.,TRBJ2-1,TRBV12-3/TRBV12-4,CASSLTNEQFF,TGTGCCAGCAGTCTCACAAATGAGCAGTTCTTC
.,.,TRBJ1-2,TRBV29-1,CSAETGPNYDYTF,TGCAGCGCTGAGACGGGGCCGAATTATGACTACACCTTC
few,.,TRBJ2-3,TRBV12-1,CASSSVGRGVNTQCF,TGTGCCAGCAGCTCCGTTGGGCGGGGTGTAAATACGCAGTGTTTT
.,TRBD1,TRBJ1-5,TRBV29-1,CSVSWDREGLTQHF,TGCAGCGTTTCGTGGGACAGGGAGGGCCTGACCCAGCATTTT
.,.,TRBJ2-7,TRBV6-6,CASSTREYEQYF,TGTGCCAGCAGTACTAGGGAATACGAGCAGTACTTC
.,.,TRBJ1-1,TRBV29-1,CSVALDATPDIEAFF,TGCAGCGTTGCCCTGGATGCCACTCCGGACATTGAAGCTTTCTTT
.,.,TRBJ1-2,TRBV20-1,CSAPNANYGYTF,TGCAGTGCCCCGAATGCTAACTATGGCTACACCTTC
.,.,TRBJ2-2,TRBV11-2,CASSHRQTNTEELFF,TGCGCCAGCAGTCACCGACAGACGAACACCGAGGAGCTGTTTTTT
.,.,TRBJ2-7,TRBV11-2,CASSLGLYEQYF,TGTGCCAGCAGCTTAGGACTGTATGAGCAATACTTC
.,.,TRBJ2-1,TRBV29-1,CSVVPPSGSYNEQLF,TGCAGCGTAGTACCTCCCAGCGGGTCCTATAATGAGCAGCTCTTC
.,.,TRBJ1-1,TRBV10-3,CAISDRVRRAGMNTGASF,TGTGCCATCAGTGATCGCGTCAGACGGGCAGGGATGAACACTGGAGCTTCCTTT
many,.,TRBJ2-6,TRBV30,CALAPGLGGANVLTF,TGTGCCCTCGCCCCGGGACTGGGTGGGGCCAACGTCCTGACTTTC
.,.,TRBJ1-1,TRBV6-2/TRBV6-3,CASSYSTPKDEAFF,TGTGCCAGCAGTTACTCGACCCCGAAGGATGAAGCTTTCTTT
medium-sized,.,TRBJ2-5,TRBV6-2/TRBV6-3,CAGRDVNQETQYF,TGTGCCGGACGGGACGTGAACCAAGAGACCCAGTACTTC
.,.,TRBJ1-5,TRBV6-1,CTSSEAWGGGGNQPQHF,TGTACCAGCAGTGAAGCATGGGGTGGGGGGGGCAATCAGCCCCAGCATTTT
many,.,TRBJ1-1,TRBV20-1,CSAHPAGMNTEAFF,TGCAGTGCTCACCCGGCCGGCATGAACACTGAAGCTTTCTTT
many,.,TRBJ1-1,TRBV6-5,CASSYLSNTEAFF,TGTGCCAGCAGTTACTTGAGTAACACTGAAGCTTTCTTT
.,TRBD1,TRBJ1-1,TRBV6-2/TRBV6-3,CASNQDRKVWQNTGAFF,TGTGCCAGCAACCAGGACAGGAAAGTGTGGCAAAACACTGGAGCTTTCTTT
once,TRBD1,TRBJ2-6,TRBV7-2,CASSLRHPGQGSSGVNVLTF,TGTGCCAGCAGCTTACGCCACCCGGGACAGGGGTCTTCTGGGGTCAACGTCCTGACTTTC
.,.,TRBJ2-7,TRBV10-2,CASSDPGISYDQYF,TGCGCCAGCAGTGATCCTGGGATCTCCTACGATCAGTACTTC
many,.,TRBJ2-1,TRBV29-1,CSVAESSYNEQFF,TGCAGCGTTGCAGAGAGCTCCTACAATGAGCAGTTCTTC
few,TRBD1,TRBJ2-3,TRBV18,CASSPKGQTTDTQYF,TGTGCCAGCTCACCAAAGGGACAGACCACAGATACGCAGTATTTT
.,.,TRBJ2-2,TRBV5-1,CASSFWSTGGQLFF,TGCGCCAGCAGCTTTTGGTCGACGGGCGGGCAGCTGTTTTTT
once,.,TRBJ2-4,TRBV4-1,CASCQDRVANGKAKNIQYF,TGCGCCAGTTGCCAAGACAGAGTTGCTAACGGGAAAGCCAAAAACATTCAGTACTTC